These 26 T cell receptor beta chains originate from one sample sequenced in a study of T cells in women clearing cervical HPV infection. Assay used: immunoSEQ multiplex PCR; TCRdb lists only in-frame clones, some missing. The sample data list 28,000 or so clones. Sequenced: blood buffy coat. These receptors came from a woman aged 18 to 75 with a cervical HPV16 infection that either progressed to CIN3+ or cleared (not recorded which).

A note on this clone: Coverage ceases 3 residues before the CDR3 finishes, and the germline J gene fills in the end. The chain carries TRBV7-2 and TRBJ1-6; tentative D call: TRBD1 (5 bases). Trimming took off 5 bases at V and 9 bases at J, with 8 bases between the two ends. CDR3 length equals 12 residues. Germline V gene sequence: CDR1 SGHTA, CDR2 FQGNSA. The CDR3 sequence: CASSRQSSPLHF. The sequenced part of the CDR3 DNA is TGTGCCAGCAGCAGACAGAGTTCACCC.

Worth noting for this clone: Sequencing ends 3 residues short of the CDR3 end; the germline J gene provides the rest. The chain combines TRBV9 with TRBJ2-7, with TRBD1 identical over 8 bases. Germline lookup yields CDR1 SGDLS and CDR2 YYNGEE. The J segment lost 2 bases and the V segment lost 4 bases, leaving 8 bases of the junction unmatched. This CDR3 contains 15 residues. CDR3 loop: CASSLETGGTYEQYF. CDR3 DNA (partial): TGTGCCAGCAGCTTAGAAACAGGGGGGACCTACGAG. The complete variable domain, with remaining parts taken from reference TRBV9 and TRBJ2-7, reads DSGVTQTPKHLITATGQRVTLRCSPRSGDLSVYWYQQSLDQGLQFLIQYYNGEERAKGNILERFSAQQFPDLHSELNLSSLELGDSALYFCASSLETGGTYEQYFGPGTRLTVT.

The CDR3 region is CASSTGGMNTEAFF. The covered CDR3 bases are TGTGCCAGCAGTACAGGGGGGATGAACACTGAA. This sequence joins TRBV2 and TRBJ1-1; 8 bases are a match to TRBD1. The read stops 3 residues short of the end of the CDR3; the missing end is completed from the germline J gene. Germline assignment: CDR1 SNHLY and CDR2 FYNNEI. The CDR3 extends over 14 amino acids. V was pared by 5 bases and J by 0 bases, with 2 bases of the junction left unmatched.

On this clone itself: Read sequence stops 3 residues before the CDR3 end, and the germline J gene provides the missing end. V and J are TRBV18 and TRBJ2-4; 7 bases agree with TRBD2. The CDR3 runs 13 residues. Germline V CDR1 and CDR2: KGHSH, LQKENI. The DNA read from the CDR3 is TGTGCCAGCTCACCCCTTGGGGACTATGGT. This sequence encodes CASSPLGDYG. The complete CDR3 protein is CASSPLGDYGQYF.

Points on this clone: From the germline J gene comes the end of the CDR3, since the read stops 3 residues before it. V usage is TRBV19 and J usage is TRBJ1-5; 9 bases map to TRBD1. The CDR3 loop spans 15 amino acids. Per the germline V gene, CDR1 is LNHDA and CDR2 is SQIVND (reference sequence). After removal of 6 bases from V and 4 bases from J, the junction contained 7 bases not matched to a gene. The CDR3 DNA, read in part, is TGTGCCAGTAGCCTGATCGGGACAGGGAATCAGCCC. Protein: CASSLIGTGNQP. The entire CDR3 reads CASSLIGTGNQPQHF.

Worth noting for this clone: The read gets to within 3 residues of the CDR3 end, and the germline J gene fills in the rest. The chain uses TRBV6-1 and TRBJ2-5, with 8 bases fitting TRBD2. V was clipped by 2 bases and J by 0 bases; unmatched bases: 8. This CDR3 has 17 residues. Germline CDR1 MNHNS, CDR2 SASEGT. The part of the CDR3 DNA that was read is TGTGCCAGCAGTGAAAAGCGTGGCGGGGGGTACCAAGAGACC. Translating it yields CASSEKRGGGYQET. The complete CDR3 reads CASSEKRGGGYQETQYF.

Turning to this clone: The read falls 3 residues short of the CDR3 end, and the missing part is taken from the germline J gene. The chain links TRBV6-1 to TRBJ1-2, with D uncertain. The V end lost 2 bases, the J end lost 6 bases, and 7 bases lay between the germline ends. CDR1 and CDR2 (germline): MNHNS, SASEGT. The CDR3 extends over 12 amino acids. CDR3 in amino acids: CASSEHGHGYTF. The sequenced part of the CDR3 DNA is TGTGCCAGCAGTGAACACGGTCATGGC.

About this clone: The read gets to within 3 residues of the CDR3 end, and the germline J gene fills in the rest. The rearrangement uses TRBV7-6 and TRBJ2-5; 8 bases are shared with TRBD2. CDR1 is SGHVS and CDR2 is FNYEAQ in the germline V gene. The length of the CDR3 is 15 residues. V lost 5 bases to trimming and J lost 0 bases; unmatched junction nucleotides: 5. The sequenced CDR3 bases are TGTGCCAGCAGCCCCCCGGGACTAGACCAAGAGACC. It encodes CASSPPGLDQET. The full CDR3 protein reads CASSPPGLDQETQYF.

A remark on this clone: From the germline J gene comes the end of the CDR3, since the read stops 3 residues before it. The chain links TRBV5-6 to TRBJ1-4; TRBD1 is a possible D gene (5 bases). V was shortened by 6 bases and J by 5 bases, with 14 bases between the two germline ends. The CDR3 loop spans 14 amino acids. Germline V lookup: CDR1 SGHDT, CDR2 YYEEEE. The CDR3: CASIERGVNEKLFF. The DNA read from the CDR3 is TGTGCCAGCATCGAAAGGGGAGTGAATGAAAAA. Looking up the rest from reference TRBV5-6 and TRBJ1-4 gives the full variable domain: DAGVTQSPTHLIKTRGQQVTLRCSPKSGHDTVSWYQQALGQGPQFIFQYYEEEERQRGNFPDRFSGHQFPNYSSELNVNALLLGDSALYLCASIERGVNEKLFFGSGTQLSVL.

Concerning this clone: The CDR3 end lies 3 residues beyond the end of the read and is filled in from the germline J gene. This chain connects TRBV19 to TRBJ2-2; 7 bases fit TRBD1. CDR3 size: 15 residues. CDR1 is LNHDA, CDR2 SQIVND, per germline (reference sequence). Partial CDR3 DNA: TGTGCCAGTACCGCAGGGGGACAGAATAATTCACCG. Translating it yields CASTAGGQNNSP. The full CDR3 sequence reads CASTAGGQNNSPLFF.

The part of the CDR3 DNA that was read is TGTGCCAGCAGCTTCACGGGGTCCGACGAC. This translates into CASSFTGSDD. The CDR3 in full is CASSFTGSDDYTF. The chain has TRBV7-9 and TRBJ1-2; D ambiguous. The CDR3 goes on 3 residues after the read ends, and that part is filled in from the germline J gene. The germline gives CDR1 SEHNR, CDR2 FQNEAQ (reference sequence). This CDR3 contains 13 residues.

Comment on this clone: The CDR3 end is not reached by the read, which stops 3 residues before it; the germline J gene fills it in. The V gene is TRBV20-1, the J gene TRBJ1-1; D is unclear. V was cut by 2 bases and J by 5 bases, with 12 bases left in between. This CDR3 comprises 13 residues. The germline V gene has CDR1 DFQATT and CDR2 SNEGSKA (reference sequence). The sequenced part of the CDR3 DNA is TGCAGTGCTAGACCCCAGACATGGACTGAA. Translating gives CSARPQTWTE. The full CDR3 protein reads CSARPQTWTEAFF.

In regard to this clone: From the germline J gene comes the end of the CDR3, since the read stops 3 residues before it. The chain recombines TRBV20-1 with TRBJ2-2; no definite D call. Germline V gene sequence: CDR1 DFQATT, CDR2 SNEGSKA (reference sequence). V was pared by 2 bases and J by 6 bases, with 4 bases between. The CDR3 is 11 amino acids. The CDR3 region is CSARRAGELFF. The CDR3 bases that were read are TGCAGTGCTAGAAGGGCCGGGGAG.

Comment on this clone: The missing CDR3 end, 3 residues past where the read stops, is filled in from the germline J gene. This sequence joins TRBV20-1 and TRBJ2-7; D possibly matches TRBD1 or TRBD2 (5 bases each). Trimming removed 5 bases from V and 0 bases from J, with 17 bases in between. Germline V gives CDR1 DFQATT, CDR2 SNEGSKA (reference sequence). This CDR3 is 15 amino acids long. CDR3 DNA, as far as it was read: TGCAGTGCTCGATTGGAGGACAAGGGCTCCTACGAG. Encoded protein: CSARLEDKGSYE. In full, the CDR3 is CSARLEDKGSYEQYF.

Notes on this clone: The CDR3 end lies 3 residues beyond the end of the read and is filled in from the germline J gene. The rearrangement uses TRBV19 and TRBJ2-1; 10 positions match TRBD2. The CDR3 has 15 amino acids. J lost 4 bases, V lost 7 bases, and 7 bases had no gene match. Per germline, CDR1 LNHDA and CDR2 SQIVND (reference sequence). This chain's CDR3 is CASTLIAGGYNEQFF. CDR3 DNA, as far as it was read: TGTGCCAGTACTCTAATAGCGGGAGGATACAATGAG.

As regards this clone: The sequence runs out 3 residues before the end of the CDR3; the remainder is reconstructed from the germline J gene. This chain connects TRBV6-1 to TRBJ1-6; no reliable D call. V was clipped by 4 bases and J by 2 bases, with 6 bases between them. The CDR3 length is 14 residues. Germline V gives CDR1 MNHNS, CDR2 SASEGT. This CDR3 reads CASSAGPYNSPLHF. CDR3 DNA (partial): TGTGCCAGCAGTGCAGGCCCCTATAATTCACCC.

On this clone itself: Sequencing ends 3 residues short of the CDR3 end; the germline J gene provides the rest. The genes are TRBV5-6 and TRBJ1-6, with D uncertain. The V gene's germline CDR1 is SGHDT and CDR2 YYEEEE. The V and J ends lost 4 bases and 7 bases respectively, with 9 bases between them. The CDR3 sequence is 13 residues long. The sequenced part of the CDR3 DNA is TGTGCCAGCAGCCCTCGACTGAATTCACCC. It encodes CASSPRLNSP. The whole CDR3 reads CASSPRLNSPLHF.

Regarding this clone: Sequencing ends 3 residues short of the CDR3 end; the germline J gene provides the rest. This rearrangement joins TRBV11-1 to TRBJ2-3, with D maybe TRBD1 (5 bases). Germline V gene lookup returns CDR1 SGHAT and CDR2 FQDESV (reference sequence). CDR3 length equals 12 residues. CDR3: CASSLEGLAQYF. Partial CDR3 DNA: TGTGCCAGCAGCTTAGAGGGGCTTGCG.

On this clone: Sequencing ends 3 residues short of the CDR3 end; the germline J gene provides the rest. The V and J genes are TRBV7-7 and TRBJ2-5; D gene uncertain. The CDR3 extends over 13 amino acids. Trimming removed 2 bases from V and 1 base from J, with 5 bases in between. The germline CDR1 and CDR2 sequences are SSHAT and FNYEAQ (reference sequence). Here the CDR3 reads CASSLNTQETQYF. The covered CDR3 bases are TGTGCCAGCAGCTTAAACACCCAAGAGACC.

As regards this clone: A read error may account for a junction end that differs from germline. The read comes to an end 3 residues before the CDR3 does, leaving the germline J gene to fill in the end. Other DNA sequences of this sample code for an identical CDR3. The gene calls are TRBV7-2 and TRBJ1-3, with D possibly TRBD1 on 5 matching bases. This CDR3 is 15 amino acids long. Germline V gene lookup returns CDR1 SGHTA and CDR2 FQGNSA. The part of the CDR3 DNA that was read is TGTGCCAGCAACCGGGGGAGGAGCTCTGGAAACACG. Residues: CASNRGRSSGNT. The whole CDR3 region reads CASNRGRSSGNTIYF.

With respect to this clone: The observed sequence ends 3 residues before the CDR3 terminus, with the missing tail filled in from the germline J gene. The J gene is TRBJ1-4, the V gene TRBV9, with a possible D match to TRBD1 (6 bases). The CDR3 contains 15 residues. The germline V and J ends were trimmed by 3 bases and 6 bases, with 15 bases remaining between them. The germline V gene has CDR1 SGDLS and CDR2 YYNGEE. CDR3 DNA, as far as it was read: TGTGCCAGCAGCGCCCCCGGGACAAATTATGAAAAA. Its translation is CASSAPGTNYEK. The whole CDR3 is CASSAPGTNYEKLFF.

Comments on this clone: The CDR3 end falls 3 residues outside the read, so it is completed with the germline J gene. This chain connects TRBV7-3 to TRBJ1-2, with 8 bases lining up with TRBD1. The V segment lost 8 bases and the J segment 1 base; nucleotides outside the gene matches: 6. Germline CDR1 reads SGHTA; CDR2 reads FQGTGA. The CDR3 runs 14 residues. The CDR3 protein is CASRQGPDNYGYTF. The CDR3 bases that were read are TGTGCCAGCCGACAGGGGCCAGATAACTATGGC.

This clone registers medium-sized by frequency. Read data end 3 residues before the CDR3 end; the end is taken from the germline J gene. Other nucleotide sequences in the sample specify the same CDR3. The chain has TRBV7-2 and TRBJ2-3; weak D call: TRBD2 (5 bases). Germline V CDR1 and CDR2: SGHTA, FQGNSA. This CDR3 comprises 15 residues. The CDR3: CASSLGTESNQPQYF. The sequenced CDR3 bases are TGTGCCAGCAGCTTAGGGACTGAATCCAATCAGCCG.

Details on this clone: The read stops 3 residues short of the end of the CDR3; the missing end is completed from the germline J gene. V usage is TRBV6-2 or TRBV6-3 and J usage is TRBJ2-3; possibly TRBD1 for D (5 bases). Per the germline V gene, CDR1 is MNHEY and CDR2 is SVGEGT. The CDR3 spans 15 residues. The chain's CDR3 is CASSYFGQGQETQYF. Partial CDR3 DNA: TGTGCCAGCAGTTACTTCGGGCAGGGCCAAGAGACG.

On this clone: The CDR3 end falls 3 residues outside the read, so it is completed with the germline J gene. The chain uses TRBV7-6 and TRBJ2-7; 7 bases map to TRBD1. This CDR3 region has 14 residues. CDR1 is SGHVS and CDR2 is FNYEAQ in the germline V gene. The J segment lost 3 bases and the V segment lost 5 bases, leaving 7 bases of the junction unmatched. The CDR3 region is CASSLQGLDYEQYF. The CDR3 bases that were read are TGTGCCAGCAGCCTACAGGGGTTGGACTACGAG.

Details on this clone: The missing CDR3 end, 3 residues past where the read stops, is filled in from the germline J gene. V and J are TRBV20-1 and TRBJ2-4, with 12 bases that match TRBD2. Per the germline V gene, CDR1 is DFQATT and CDR2 is SNEGSKA (reference sequence). The CDR3 extends over 17 amino acids. Losses at the gene ends were 1 base for V and 8 bases for J; bases not matched to a gene: 12. The CDR3 here is CSARGPASGRARDIQYF. Partial CDR3 DNA: TGCAGTGCTAGAGGTCCGGCTAGCGGGAGGGCCCGGGACATT.